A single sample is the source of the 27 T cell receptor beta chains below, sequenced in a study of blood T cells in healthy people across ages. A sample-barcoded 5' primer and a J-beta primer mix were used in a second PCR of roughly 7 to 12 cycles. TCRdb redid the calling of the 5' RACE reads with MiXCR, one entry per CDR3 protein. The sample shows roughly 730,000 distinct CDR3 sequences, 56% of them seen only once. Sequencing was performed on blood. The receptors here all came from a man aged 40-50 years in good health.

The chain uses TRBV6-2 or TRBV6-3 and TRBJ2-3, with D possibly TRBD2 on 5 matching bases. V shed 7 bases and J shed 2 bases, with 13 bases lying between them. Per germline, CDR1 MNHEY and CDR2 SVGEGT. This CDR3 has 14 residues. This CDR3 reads CASTGAALTDTQYF. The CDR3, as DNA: TGTGCCAGCACCGGAGCGGCCCTCACAGATACGCAGTATTTT.

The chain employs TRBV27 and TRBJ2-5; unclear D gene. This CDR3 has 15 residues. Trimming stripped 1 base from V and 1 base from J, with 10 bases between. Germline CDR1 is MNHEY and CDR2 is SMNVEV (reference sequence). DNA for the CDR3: TGTGCCAGCAGTTTATTGTGGCACCCCCAAGAGACCCAGTACTTC. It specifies CASSLLWHPQETQYF.

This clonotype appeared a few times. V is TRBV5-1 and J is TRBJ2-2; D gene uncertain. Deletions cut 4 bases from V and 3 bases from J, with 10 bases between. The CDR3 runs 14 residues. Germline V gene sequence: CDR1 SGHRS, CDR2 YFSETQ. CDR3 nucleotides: TGCGCCAGCAGCGCATCTACAGACACCGGGGAGCTGTTTTTT. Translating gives CASSASTDTGELFF.

CDR3 sequence (DNA): TGCGCCAGCGGTAACAGGGCGGACACCGGGGAGCTGTTTTTT. Its protein is CASGNRADTGELFF. This sequence joins TRBV5-1 and TRBJ2-2; possible D gene TRBD1, 6 bases. Trimming removed 7 bases from V and 3 bases from J, with 13 bases in between. Looked up from germline, CDR1 is SGHRS and CDR2 is YFSETQ. This CDR3 has 14 residues.

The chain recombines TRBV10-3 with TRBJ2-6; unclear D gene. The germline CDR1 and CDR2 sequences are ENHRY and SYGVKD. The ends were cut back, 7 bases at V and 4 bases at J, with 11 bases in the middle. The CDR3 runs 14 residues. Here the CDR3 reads CAIKGNIGANVLTF. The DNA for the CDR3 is TGTGCCATCAAAGGGAATATCGGGGCCAACGTCCTGACTTTC.

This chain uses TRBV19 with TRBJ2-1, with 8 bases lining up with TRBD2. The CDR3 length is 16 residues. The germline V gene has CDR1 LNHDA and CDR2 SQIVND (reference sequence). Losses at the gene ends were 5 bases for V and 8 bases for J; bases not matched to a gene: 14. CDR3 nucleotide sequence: TGTGCCAGTAGTTTTCGACTAGCCCGGGGGGGTGATGAGCAGTTCTTC. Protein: CASSFRLARGGDEQFF.

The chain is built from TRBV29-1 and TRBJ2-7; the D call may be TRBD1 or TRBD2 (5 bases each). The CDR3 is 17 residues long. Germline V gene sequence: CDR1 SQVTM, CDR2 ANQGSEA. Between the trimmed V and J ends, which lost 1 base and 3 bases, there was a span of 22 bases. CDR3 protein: CSVEVFTRGLDIYEQYF. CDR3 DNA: TGCAGCGTTGAAGTCTTTACACGGGGTTTGGACATCTACGAGCAGTACTTC.

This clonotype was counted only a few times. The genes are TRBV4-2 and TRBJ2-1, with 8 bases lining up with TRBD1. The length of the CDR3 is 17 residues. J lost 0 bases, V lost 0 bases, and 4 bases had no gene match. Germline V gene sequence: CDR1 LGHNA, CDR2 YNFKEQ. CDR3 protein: CASSQDQQGVSYNEQFF. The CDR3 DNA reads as TGTGCCAGCAGCCAAGATCAACAGGGGGTCTCCTACAATGAGCAGTTCTTC.

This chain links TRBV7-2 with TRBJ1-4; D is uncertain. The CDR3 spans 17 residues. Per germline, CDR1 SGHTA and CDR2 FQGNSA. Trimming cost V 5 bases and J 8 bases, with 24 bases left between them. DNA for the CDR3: TGTGCCAGCAGCCCGCCTCCCCGGGCCTCATTTGGAGAAAAACTGTTTTTT. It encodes CASSPPPRASFGEKLFF. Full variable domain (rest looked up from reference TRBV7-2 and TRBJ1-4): GAGVSQSPSNKVTEKGKDVELRCDPISGHTALYWYRQSLGQGLEFLIYFQGNSAPDKSGLPSDRFSAERTGGSVSTLTIQRTQQEDSAVYLCASSPPPRASFGEKLFFGSGTQLSVL.

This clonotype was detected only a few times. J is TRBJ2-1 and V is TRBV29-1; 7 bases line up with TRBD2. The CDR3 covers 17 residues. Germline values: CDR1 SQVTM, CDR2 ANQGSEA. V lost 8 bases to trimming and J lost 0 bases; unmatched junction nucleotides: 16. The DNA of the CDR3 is TGCAGCATGAGGGGAGCGGGCGGGAGTAGCTCCTACAATGAGCAGTTCTTC. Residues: CSMRGAGGSSSYNEQFF.

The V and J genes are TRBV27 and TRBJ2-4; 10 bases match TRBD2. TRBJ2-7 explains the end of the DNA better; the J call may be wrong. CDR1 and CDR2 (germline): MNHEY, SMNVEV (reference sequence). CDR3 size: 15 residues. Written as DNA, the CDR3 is TGTGCCAGCAGTTTGGTAGCGGGGGGCCATTACGAGCAGTACTTC. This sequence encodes CASSLVAGGHYEQYF.

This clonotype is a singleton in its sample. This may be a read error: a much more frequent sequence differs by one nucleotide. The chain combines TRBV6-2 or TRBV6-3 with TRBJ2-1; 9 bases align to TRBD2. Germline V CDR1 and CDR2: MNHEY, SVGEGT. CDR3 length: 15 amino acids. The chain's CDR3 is CASTPSGRSGNKQFF. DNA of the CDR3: TGTGCCAGCACCCCCAGCGGGAGGTCGGGCAATAAGCAGTTCTTC.

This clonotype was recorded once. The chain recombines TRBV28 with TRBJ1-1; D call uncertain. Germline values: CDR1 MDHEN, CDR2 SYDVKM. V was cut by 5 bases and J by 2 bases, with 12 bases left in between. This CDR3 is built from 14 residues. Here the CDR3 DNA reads TGTGCCAGCAGTGCGATACGGGTAAACACTGAAGCTTTCTTT. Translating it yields CASSAIRVNTEAFF.

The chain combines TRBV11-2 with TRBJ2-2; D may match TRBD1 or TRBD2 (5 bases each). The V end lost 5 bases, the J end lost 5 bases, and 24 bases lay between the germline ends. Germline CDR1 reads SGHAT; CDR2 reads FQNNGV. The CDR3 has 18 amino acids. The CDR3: CASSPWGPPVSSTGELFF. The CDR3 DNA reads TGTGCCAGCAGCCCTTGGGGACCCCCGGTCTCTAGTACCGGGGAGCTGTTTTTT. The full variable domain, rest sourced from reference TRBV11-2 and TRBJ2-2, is EAGVAQSPRYKIIEKRQSVAFWCNPISGHATLYWYQQILGQGPKLLIQFQNNGVVDDSQLPKDRFSAERLKGVDSTLKIQPAKLEDSAVYLCASSPWGPPVSSTGELFFGEGSRLTVL.

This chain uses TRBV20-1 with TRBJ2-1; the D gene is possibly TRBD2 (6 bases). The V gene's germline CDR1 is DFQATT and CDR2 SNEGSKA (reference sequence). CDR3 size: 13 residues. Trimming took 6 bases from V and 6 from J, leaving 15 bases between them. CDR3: CSAEKRASNEQFF. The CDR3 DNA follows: TGCAGTGCAGAGAAGCGGGCCTCCAATGAGCAGTTCTTC.

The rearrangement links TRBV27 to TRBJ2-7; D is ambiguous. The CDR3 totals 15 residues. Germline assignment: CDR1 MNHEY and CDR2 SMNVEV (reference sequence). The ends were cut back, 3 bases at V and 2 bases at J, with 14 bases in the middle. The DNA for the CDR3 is TGTGCCAGCAGTTTGGTACGGACCCTTGCCTACGAGCAGTACTTC. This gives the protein CASSLVRTLAYEQYF.

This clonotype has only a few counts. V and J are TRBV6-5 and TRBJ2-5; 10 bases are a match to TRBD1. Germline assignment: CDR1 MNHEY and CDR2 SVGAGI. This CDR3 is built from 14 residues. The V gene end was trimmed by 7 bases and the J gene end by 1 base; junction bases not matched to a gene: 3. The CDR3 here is CASKGQGFQETQYF. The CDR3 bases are TGTGCCAGCAAGGGACAGGGGTTCCAAGAGACCCAGTACTTC.

CDR3 sequence reads: CSARGGRSSYEQYF. In nucleotides, the CDR3 is TGCAGTGCTAGGGGGGGACGGAGCTCCTACGAGCAGTACTTC. The chain employs TRBV20-1 and TRBJ2-7, with a possible D match to TRBD2 (6 bases). CDR3 length: 14 amino acids. Germline values: CDR1 DFQATT, CDR2 SNEGSKA (reference sequence). The V end was cut by 3 bases, the J end by 0 bases, with 12 bases between.

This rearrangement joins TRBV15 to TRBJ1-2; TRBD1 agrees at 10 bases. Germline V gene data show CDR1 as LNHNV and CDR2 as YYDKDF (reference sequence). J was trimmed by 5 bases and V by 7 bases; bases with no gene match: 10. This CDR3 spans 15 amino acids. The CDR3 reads CATTRRDRGEYGYTF. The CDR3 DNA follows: TGTGCCACCACCCGGAGGGACAGGGGAGAATATGGCTACACCTTC.

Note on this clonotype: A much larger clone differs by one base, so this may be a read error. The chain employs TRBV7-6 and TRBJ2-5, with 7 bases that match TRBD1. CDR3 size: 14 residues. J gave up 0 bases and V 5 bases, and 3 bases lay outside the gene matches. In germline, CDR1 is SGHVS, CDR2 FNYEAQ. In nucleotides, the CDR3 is TGTGCCAGCAGCACCGGGACAGACCAAGAGACCCAGTACTTC. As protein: CASSTGTDQETQYF.

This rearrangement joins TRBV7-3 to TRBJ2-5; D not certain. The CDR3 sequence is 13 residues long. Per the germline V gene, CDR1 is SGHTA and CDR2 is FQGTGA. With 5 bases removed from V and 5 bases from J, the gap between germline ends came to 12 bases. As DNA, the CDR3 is TGTGCCAGCAGCAGATCAGCAGAGGAGACCCAGTACTTC. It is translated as CASSRSAEETQYF. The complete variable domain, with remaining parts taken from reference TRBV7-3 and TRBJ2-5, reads GAGVSQTPSNKVTEKGKYVELRCDPISGHTALYWYRQSLGQGPEFLIYFQGTGAADDSGLPNDRFFAVRPEGSVSTLKIQRTERGDSAVYLCASSRSAEETQYFGPGTRLLVL.

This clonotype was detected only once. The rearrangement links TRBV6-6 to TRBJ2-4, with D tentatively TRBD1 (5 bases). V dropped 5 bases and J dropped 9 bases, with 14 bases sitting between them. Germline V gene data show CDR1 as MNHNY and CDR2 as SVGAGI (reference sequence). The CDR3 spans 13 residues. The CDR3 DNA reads TGTGCCAGCAGTCTCCGGACAAACGGCATTCAGTACTTC. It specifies CASSLRTNGIQYF.

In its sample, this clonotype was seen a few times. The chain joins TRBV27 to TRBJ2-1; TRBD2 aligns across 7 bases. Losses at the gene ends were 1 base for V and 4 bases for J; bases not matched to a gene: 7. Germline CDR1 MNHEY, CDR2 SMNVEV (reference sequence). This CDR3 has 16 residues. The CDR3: CASSLWSSGSYNEQFF. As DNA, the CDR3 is TGTGCCAGCAGTTTATGGAGTAGCGGGTCTTACAATGAGCAGTTCTTC.

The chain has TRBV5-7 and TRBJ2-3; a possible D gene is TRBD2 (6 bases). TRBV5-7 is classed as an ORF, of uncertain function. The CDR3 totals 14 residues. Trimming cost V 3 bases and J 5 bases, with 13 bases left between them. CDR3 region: CASSSGVIGDTQYF. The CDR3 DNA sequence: TGTGCCAGCAGCTCGGGAGTGATCGGAGATACGCAGTATTTT.

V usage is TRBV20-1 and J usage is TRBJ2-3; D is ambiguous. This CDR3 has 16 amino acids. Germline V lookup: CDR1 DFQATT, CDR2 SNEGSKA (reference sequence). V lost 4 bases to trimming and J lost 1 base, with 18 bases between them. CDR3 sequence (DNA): TGCAGTGCTAAGAATCTCAGGACCGAGGGCACAGATACGCAGTATTTT. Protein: CSAKNLRTEGTDTQYF.

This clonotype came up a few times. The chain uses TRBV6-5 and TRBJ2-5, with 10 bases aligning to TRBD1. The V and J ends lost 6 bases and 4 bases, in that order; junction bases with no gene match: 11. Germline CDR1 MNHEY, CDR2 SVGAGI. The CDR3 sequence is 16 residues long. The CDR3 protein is CASSPTWTGGLETQYF. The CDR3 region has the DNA TGTGCCAGCAGCCCGACGTGGACAGGGGGATTAGAGACCCAGTACTTC.

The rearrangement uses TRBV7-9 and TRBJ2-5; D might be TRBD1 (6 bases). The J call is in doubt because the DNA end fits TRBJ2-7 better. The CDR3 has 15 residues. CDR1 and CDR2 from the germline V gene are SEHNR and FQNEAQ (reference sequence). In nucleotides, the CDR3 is TGTGCCAGCAGCTTACCCCGACTCGGCAGGGGCGAGCAGTACTTC. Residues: CASSLPRLGRGEQYF.